This T cell receptor (beta chain) came from a study of blood T cell repertoires in COVID-19. Study-level information: Italy, Spain and the United States were the sources of the convalescent and acute COVID-19 samples. Sources were T cells, B-cell-depleted T cells, or PBMCs; the material itself was cDNA or gDNA.

This clone was detected once. Trimming took 0 bases from V and 6 from J, leaving 7 bases between them. There are 12 residues in the CDR3. From germline, CDR1 is SGHKS and CDR2 YYEKEE (reference sequence). The authors' processing: Amplification from reference gene primers served as the basis for estimated nucleated cell counts. Here immunoSEQ multiplex PCR was the method, and the copy in TCRdb shows in-frame clones only, minus some. The V and J calls and the clone size are those of that table, but D and trimming were determined from the DNA. The sample holds about 170,000 clones; 65% to 85% are singletons and the top ten take about 2.7%.

This chain joins TRBV5-5 and TRBJ2-7, with D possibly being TRBD2 (5 bases). The sequenced sample was peripheral blood. The TCR comes from a human donor with acute or convalescent COVID-19. The donor label of this sample is uncertain. For the CDR3, the DNA is TGTGCCAGCAGCTTGGGGCGGGCCGAGCAGTACTTC. It translates to CASSLGRAEQYF.